This TCR beta chain came from a study of T cell changes during pregnancy in multiple sclerosis. Clones were read by immunoSEQ multiplex PCR, and TCRdb kept only the in-frame ones, dropping some. The table lists 75,000 to 95,000 clones, around 93% of them singletons, with about 0.91% in the top ten. The CDR3 consists of 15 residues. Germline assignment: CDR1 SGHAT and CDR2 FQNNGV. V was clipped by 5 bases and J by 6 bases, with 16 bases between them. The clonotype originates from a female donor with multiple sclerosis, enrolled in a pregnancy study. The sequenced sample was peripheral blood, obtained before pregnancy. V and J are TRBV11-2 and TRBJ1-4, with D unclear. CDR3 amino acids: CASSPLGDADEKLFF. The CDR3 DNA sequence: TGTGCCAGCAGCCCCTTAGGAGACGCTGATGAAAAACTGTTTTTT.